Following are 25 T cell receptor beta chains from one sample sequenced in a study of blood T cell repertoires in COVID-19. Clones were sequenced by immunoSEQ multiplex PCR, and TCRdb holds only the in-frame ones, with some missing. This sample has around 480,000 clones, with about 91% found just once. The sample taken for sequencing was peripheral blood. The receptors shown here come from a woman aged 50 to 65 with COVID-19, enrolled during active disease.

The V call is TRBV7-9, the J call TRBJ1-1; D gene uncertain. Per germline, CDR1 SEHNR and CDR2 FQNEAQ (reference sequence). This CDR3 is built from 13 residues. V was shortened by 1 base and J by 4 bases, with 7 bases between the two germline ends. CDR3 sequence (DNA): TGTGCCAGCAGCTTAGGACACGCCACTGAAGCTTTCTTT. As protein: CASSLGHATEAFF.

This rearrangement joins TRBV30 to TRBJ2-7, with D possibly TRBD1 on 5 matching bases. The CDR3 length is 14 residues. V lost 2 bases to trimming and J lost 2 bases, with 13 bases between them. Germline values: CDR1 GTSNPN, CDR2 SVGIG (reference sequence). Here the CDR3 DNA reads TGTGCCTGGAGTCCCGGACACCCTGCCTACGAGCAGTACTTC. It encodes CAWSPGHPAYEQYF. The whole variable domain, filled in from reference TRBV30 and TRBJ2-7, reads SQTIHQWPATLVQPVGSPLSLECTVEGTSNPNLYWYRQAAGRGLQLLFYSVGIGQISSEVPQNLSASRPQDRQFILSSKKLLLSDSGFYLCAWSPGHPAYEQYFGPGTRLTVT.

CDR3 region: CASILTRGTEAFF. DNA for the CDR3: TGTGCCAGCATTCTCACGAGGGGGACTGAAGCTTTCTTT. The chain combines TRBV2 with TRBJ1-1; TRBD1 might be the D (6 bases). The CDR3 is made up of 13 amino acids. Germline V gene sequence: CDR1 SNHLY, CDR2 FYNNEI. V shed 7 bases and J shed 5 bases, with 14 bases lying between them. The whole variable domain, filled in from reference TRBV2 and TRBJ1-1, reads EPEVTQTPSHQVTQMGQEVILRCVPISNHLYFYWYRQILGQKVEFLVSFYNNEISEKSEIFDDQFSVERPDGSNFTLKIRSTKLEDSAMYFCASILTRGTEAFFGQGTRLTVV.

The chain links TRBV18 to TRBJ1-2; 8 bases fit TRBD1. CDR1 and CDR2 (germline): KGHSH, LQKENI. This CDR3 is 16 amino acids long. V was clipped by 4 bases and J by 0 bases; unmatched bases: 7. The CDR3 sequence: CASSLRDRQSNYGYTF. The CDR3 DNA follows: TGTGCCAGCTCACTCCGGGACAGGCAATCTAACTATGGCTACACCTTC.

This sequence joins TRBV18 and TRBJ1-3; 9 bases line up with TRBD1. The CDR3 runs 16 residues. Germline CDR1 is KGHSH and CDR2 is LQKENI. With V trimmed by 2 bases and J by 2 bases, 4 bases remained unmatched. The CDR3 sequence: CASSPTGGKTGNTIYF. CDR3 nucleotide sequence: TGTGCCAGCTCACCAACAGGGGGCAAAACTGGAAACACCATATATTTT.

The rearrangement joins TRBV19 to TRBJ2-2; no firm D call. Germline V CDR1 and CDR2: LNHDA, SQIVND (reference sequence). Trimming left V 7 bases short and J 7 bases short, with 22 bases between. The CDR3 sequence is 16 residues long. CDR3 region: CASNAALVPLGGELFF. The CDR3 DNA is TGTGCCAGTAACGCAGCTCTCGTTCCGCTAGGCGGGGAGCTGTTTTTT.

V gene TRBV5-1 combines with J gene TRBJ1-1; perhaps TRBD1 as D (5 bases). The germline CDR1 and CDR2 sequences are SGHRS and YFSETQ. The length of the CDR3 is 18 residues. V lost 2 bases, J lost 1 base, and 21 bases lay in between. CDR3 nucleotides: TGCGCCAGCAGCTTACCAATAACAGGAACTTATCGGAACACTGAAGCTTTCTTT. It specifies CASSLPITGTYRNTEAFF.

The table lists this clone with a few counts. In DNA, the CDR3 is TGTGCCAGCAGCCAGGACAGGGGGCGAGGGCAGCAGTTCTTC. This codes for CASSQDRGRGQQFF. The rearrangement links TRBV4-2 to TRBJ2-1; 11 bases map to TRBD1. Germline values: CDR1 LGHNA, CDR2 YNFKEQ. The CDR3 extends over 14 amino acids. V was pared by 3 bases and J by 11 bases, with 6 bases of the junction left unmatched.

The chain is built from TRBV6-7 and TRBJ1-5; TRBD1 might be the D (5 bases). TRBV6-7 is an open reading frame, and its role is uncertain. The CDR3 extends over 12 amino acids. Deletions cut 6 bases from V and 5 bases from J, with 8 bases between. CDR3 amino acids: CASRQAHQPQHF. Written as DNA, the CDR3 is TGTGCCAGCAGACAGGCGCATCAGCCCCAGCATTTT.

With respect to this clone: Other DNA sequences in this specimen translate into the identical CDR3. The gene calls are TRBV29-1 and TRBJ1-1; D is ambiguous. The CDR3 totals 13 residues. The V end was cut by 3 bases, the J end by 0 bases, with 8 bases between. CDR1 and CDR2 (germline): SQVTM, ANQGSEA. The CDR3 sequence is CSVESGVNTEAFF. Written as DNA, the CDR3 is TGCAGCGTTGAGAGCGGGGTGAACACTGAAGCTTTCTTT.

The chain uses TRBV2 and TRBJ1-4; 9 bases are a match to TRBD1. The CDR3 extends over 14 amino acids. V was pared by 6 bases and J by 5 bases, with 4 bases of the junction left unmatched. Germline CDR1 is SNHLY and CDR2 is FYNNEI. The CDR3 region has the DNA TGTGCCAGCAGACAGGGGGCCCGGAATGAAAAACTGTTTTTT. It specifies CASRQGARNEKLFF.

This chain links TRBV12-3 or TRBV12-4 with TRBJ1-5; no reliable D call. Trimming stripped 4 bases from V and 2 bases from J, with 6 bases between. The CDR3 is 13 residues long. CDR3 amino acids: CASSSGGNQPQHF. CDR3 DNA: TGTGCCAGCAGTTCCGGGGGCAATCAGCCCCAGCATTTT.

V and J are TRBV15 and TRBJ1-4, with a weak D call TRBD1 (5 bases). V lost 0 bases and J lost 7, with 9 bases in between. Germline CDR1 is LNHNV and CDR2 is YYDKDF (reference sequence). The CDR3 contains 14 residues. The CDR3 DNA follows: TGTGCCACCAGCAGAGAAGGGACTGGTGAAAAACTGTTTTTT. As protein: CATSREGTGEKLFF.

This chain connects TRBV5-4 to TRBJ2-2; D perhaps matches TRBD1 (6 bases). V dropped 4 bases and J dropped 0 bases, with 13 bases sitting between them. The CDR3 runs to 16 residues. CDR1 SGHNT and CDR2 YYREEE come from the germline V gene (reference sequence). CDR3 in amino acids: CASSRDTMANTGELFF. CDR3 DNA: TGTGCCAGCAGCCGGGACACGATGGCGAACACCGGGGAGCTGTTTTTT.

CDR3 DNA sequence: TGTGCCAGCAGCCAAAGGGGGGGCCGGGGCACCGGGGAGCTGTTTTTT. It encodes CASSQRGGRGTGELFF. The V call is TRBV3-1 (or the pseudogene TRBV3-2), the J call TRBJ2-2, with a possible D match to TRBD2 (7 bases). Germline CDR1 is LGHDT and CDR2 is YNNKEL (reference sequence). Trimming removed 2 bases from V and 4 bases from J, with 14 bases in between. The CDR3 extends over 16 amino acids.

The V and J genes are TRBV15 and TRBJ2-7; D is perhaps TRBD2 (6 bases). CDR1 LNHNV and CDR2 YYDKDF come from the germline V gene (reference sequence). CDR3 length: 15 residues. The germline V and J ends were trimmed by 3 bases and 6 bases, with 18 bases remaining between them. This CDR3 is CATSSAVGGYFEQYF. Here the CDR3 DNA reads TGTGCCACCAGCAGTGCCGTGGGGGGATACTTCGAGCAGTACTTC.

A remark on this clone: At the DNA level, this CDR3 is encoded by other sequences in the same sample as well. The chain carries TRBV5-1 and TRBJ1-2, with 7 bases fitting TRBD1. CDR1 SGHRS and CDR2 YFSETQ come from the germline V gene. The CDR3 runs to 15 residues. The V segment lost 2 bases and the J segment 0 bases; nucleotides outside the gene matches: 4. The DNA of the CDR3 is TGCGCCAGCAGCTTATCGGGACAGACTAACTATGGCTACACCTTC. As protein: CASSLSGQTNYGYTF.

J is TRBJ1-1 and V is TRBV5-6, with TRBD1 matching 8 bases. After removal of 4 bases from V and 4 bases from J, the junction contained 9 bases not matched to a gene. The CDR3 extends over 15 amino acids. Germline V gives CDR1 SGHDT, CDR2 YYEEEE. The CDR3: CASSPATGVRTEAFF. CDR3 bases: TGTGCCAGCAGCCCGGCGACAGGGGTTCGCACTGAAGCTTTCTTT.

V and J are TRBV19 and TRBJ1-2, with no clear D. The V gene's germline CDR1 is LNHDA and CDR2 SQIVND (reference sequence). Deletions cut 5 bases from V and 7 bases from J, with 17 bases between. This CDR3 region has 14 residues. CDR3 DNA: TGTGCCAGTAGTCCGCGGACCGGGGTCGGTGGCTACACCTTC. The encoded protein is CASSPRTGVGGYTF.

This clone was picked up one time. The sample contains more than one DNA sequence encoding this CDR3. The CDR3 loop is CASSLRSDQPQHF. The CDR3 DNA reads TGTGCCAGCAGCTTACGGTCGGATCAGCCCCAGCATTTT. The chain links TRBV7-2 to TRBJ1-5, with D hard to call. V was trimmed by 2 bases and J by 5 bases, leaving 7 bases between them. The germline V gene encodes CDR1 SGHTA and CDR2 FQGNSA. This CDR3 spans 13 amino acids.

V is TRBV5-8 and J is TRBJ2-3; TRBD1 agrees at 8 bases. Germline CDR1 and CDR2: SGHTS and YDEGEE. V lost 2 bases, J lost 2 bases, and 13 bases stayed unmatched. The CDR3 contains 18 residues. The CDR3 region is CASSFSGGYTGDTDTQYF. The CDR3 DNA sequence: TGTGCCAGCAGCTTTTCAGGGGGCTATACGGGCGACACAGATACGCAGTATTTT. Supplemented by reference TRBV5-8 and TRBJ2-3, the full variable domain reads EAGVTQSPTHLIKTRGQQATLRCSPISGHTSVYWYQQALGLGLQFLLWYDEGEERNRGNFPPRFSGRQFPNYSSELNVNALELEDSALYLCASSFSGGYTGDTDTQYFGPGTRLTVL.

V gene TRBV19 combines with J gene TRBJ2-6; 9 bases are a match to TRBD1. Trimming removed 8 bases from V and 0 bases from J; junction bases left unmatched: 14. The CDR3 covers 19 residues. Germline V CDR1 and CDR2: LNHDA, SQIVND (reference sequence). CDR3 sequence (DNA): TGTGCCAGTCTCCGTTACAGGGACAGGGTCCCCTCTGGGGCCAACGTCCTGACTTTC. Residues: CASLRYRDRVPSGANVLTF.

This clone has only one observation. V gene TRBV4-1 combines with J gene TRBJ2-3; 7 bases are a match to TRBD1. Germline V lookup: CDR1 MGHRA, CDR2 YSYEKL. The CDR3 is 14 amino acids. The V segment lost 1 base and the J segment 4 bases; nucleotides outside the gene matches: 2. The chain's CDR3 is CASSQVQGPDTQYF. The CDR3 DNA follows: TGCGCCAGCAGCCAAGTACAGGGGCCAGATACGCAGTATTTT.

The chain is built from TRBV6-5 and TRBJ1-1; a weak D match, TRBD1 (6 bases). Germline lookup yields CDR1 MNHEY and CDR2 SVGAGI. V dropped 4 bases and J dropped 1 base, with 16 bases sitting between them. The CDR3 spans 16 residues. The CDR3 DNA follows: TGTGCCAGCAGTTTCCTTTGGACAGTTTCGAACACTGAAGCTTTCTTT. This translates into CASSFLWTVSNTEAFF.

CDR3 protein: CASSPGIDPNIQYF. CDR3 in DNA: TGTGCCAGCAGCCCAGGAATTGACCCTAACATTCAGTACTTC. V and J are TRBV11-3 and TRBJ2-4, with D unresolved. Trimming took 5 bases from V and 7 from J, leaving 15 bases between them. This CDR3 spans 14 amino acids. Germline values: CDR1 SGHNT, CDR2 YENEEA. The variable domain in full, with the rest retrieved from reference TRBV11-3 and TRBJ2-4, is EAGVVQSPRYKIIEKKQPVAFWCNPISGHNTLYWYLQNLGQGPELLIRYENEEAVDDSQLPKDRFSAERLKGVDSTLKIQPAELGDSAVYLCASSPGIDPNIQYFGAGTRLSVL.